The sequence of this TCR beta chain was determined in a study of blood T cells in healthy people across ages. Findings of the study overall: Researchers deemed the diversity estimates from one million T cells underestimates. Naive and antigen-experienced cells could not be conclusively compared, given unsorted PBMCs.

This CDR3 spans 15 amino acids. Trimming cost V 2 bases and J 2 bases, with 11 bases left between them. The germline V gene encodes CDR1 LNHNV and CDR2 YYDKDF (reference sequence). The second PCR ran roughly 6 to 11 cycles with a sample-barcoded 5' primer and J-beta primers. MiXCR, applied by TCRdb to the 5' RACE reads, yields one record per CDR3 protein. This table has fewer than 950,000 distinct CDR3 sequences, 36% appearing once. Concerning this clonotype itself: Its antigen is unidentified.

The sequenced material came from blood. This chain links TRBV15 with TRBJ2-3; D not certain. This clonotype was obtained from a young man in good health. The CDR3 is CATSRNPDPTDTQYF. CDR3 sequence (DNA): TGTGCCACCAGCAGAAACCCCGACCCCACAGATACGCAGTATTTT. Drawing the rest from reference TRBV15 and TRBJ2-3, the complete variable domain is DAMVIQNPRYQVTQFGKPVTLSCSQTLNHNVMYWYQQKSSQAPKLLFHYYDKDFNNEADTPDNFQSRRPNTSFCFLDIRSPGLGDTAMYLCATSRNPDPTDTQYFGPGTRLTVL.